The rows below give T cell receptor beta chains drawn from one sample of a study of CD8+ T cells in alopecia areata. Assay used: immunoSEQ multiplex PCR; TCRdb lists only in-frame clones, some missing. This table has around 150,000 clones, 82% appearing once. This sample comprised CD8+ T cells sorted from blood, obtained at week 4, from a patient treated with tofacitinib. Source of these receptors: a human donor with alopecia areata. The CDR3 runs from the conserved cysteine through the conserved F or W. The D gene is left open where the match is weak. Clone size is shown for a subset of rows, as once, few, many or a class of expanded clone.

V gene: TRBV7-6
D gene: TRBD1
clone size: few
J gene: TRBJ2-7
CDR3 DNA: TGTGCCAGCAGCCCACGGACAGGGTGGAGTGAGCAGTACTTC
CDR3 protein: CASSPRTGWSEQYF

V gene: TRBV2
D gene: .
clone size: few
J gene: TRBJ2-1
CDR3 DNA: TGTGCCAGCAGTGTATCAGATTACAATGAGCAGTTCTTC
CDR3 protein: CASSVSDYNEQFF

V gene: TRBV7-2
D gene: TRBD2
clone size: .
J gene: TRBJ2-1
CDR3 DNA: TGTGCCAGCAGCTCACAACTAGCGGGGGGGCATGAGCAGTTCTTC
CDR3 protein: CASSSQLAGGHEQFF

V gene: TRBV9
D gene: .
clone size: .
J gene: TRBJ2-1
CDR3 DNA: TGTGCCAGCAGCGTAGCTGGGGGGGCATTCTACAATGAGCAGTTCTTC
CDR3 protein: CASSVAGGAFYNEQFF

V gene: TRBV13
D gene: .
clone size: once
J gene: TRBJ2-3
CDR3 DNA: TGTGCCAGCAGCTTAGGGGCGGGGGCTCAGTATTTT
CDR3 protein: CASSLGAGAQYF

V gene: TRBV7-2
D gene: .
clone size: .
J gene: TRBJ2-7
CDR3 DNA: TGTGCCAGCAGCTTACCAGCTGGGTCCTACGAGCAGTACTTC
CDR3 protein: CASSLPAGSYEQYF

V gene: TRBV30
D gene: .
clone size: .
J gene: TRBJ2-7
CDR3 DNA: TGTGCCTGGAGTGATGGCACAGCCTACGAGCAGTACTTC
CDR3 protein: CAWSDGTAYEQYF

V gene: TRBV4-1
D gene: .
clone size: .
J gene: TRBJ2-6
CDR3 DNA: TGCGCCAGCAGCGAGTACTCTGGGGCCAACGTCCTGACTTTC
CDR3 protein: CASSEYSGANVLTF

V gene: TRBV10-3
D gene: .
clone size: .
J gene: TRBJ2-7
CDR3 DNA: TGTGCCACGCGGGGGACAGAGTCCTACGAGCAGTACTTC
CDR3 protein: CATRGTESYEQYF

V gene: TRBV6-5
D gene: .
clone size: once
J gene: TRBJ2-2
CDR3 DNA: TGTGCCAGCGGCCACAGAAACACCGGGGAGCTGTTTTTT
CDR3 protein: CASGHRNTGELFF

V gene: TRBV10-1
D gene: .
clone size: few
J gene: TRBJ1-1
CDR3 DNA: TGCGCCAGCAGTGTGGGACAGAACACTGAAGCTTTCTTT
CDR3 protein: CASSVGQNTEAFF

V gene: TRBV27
D gene: TRBD1
clone size: .
J gene: TRBJ1-2
CDR3 DNA: TGTGCCAGCAGACAACAGGGGTTCTATGGCTACACCTTC
CDR3 protein: CASRQQGFYGYTF

V gene: TRBV2
D gene: .
clone size: .
J gene: TRBJ2-1
CDR3 DNA: TGTGCCAGAGGAAGCTCCTACAATGAGCAGTTCTTC
CDR3 protein: CARGSSYNEQFF

V gene: TRBV7-9
D gene: .
clone size: few
J gene: TRBJ2-5
CDR3 DNA: TGTGCCAGCAGCTTAGTGGGCCTCCAAGAGACCCAGTACTTC
CDR3 protein: CASSLVGLQETQYF

V gene: TRBV7-8
D gene: TRBD2
clone size: .
J gene: TRBJ2-1
CDR3 DNA: TGTGCCAGCAGCCGTCTAGCGGGTCACTACAATGAGCAGTTCTTC
CDR3 protein: CASSRLAGHYNEQFF

V gene: TRBV27
D gene: .
clone size: .
J gene: TRBJ1-2
CDR3 DNA: TGTGCCAGCAGTTTCCTGGGGAAGGATGGCTACACCTTC
CDR3 protein: CASSFLGKDGYTF

V gene: TRBV6-5
D gene: .
clone size: .
J gene: TRBJ2-1
CDR3 DNA: TGTGCCAGTACCTTAGGGGGTAAGTTAACGAAGGAGCAGTTCTTC
CDR3 protein: CASTLGGKLTKEQFF

V gene: TRBV6-1
D gene: .
clone size: .
J gene: TRBJ1-5
CDR3 DNA: TGTGCCAGCAGCGAGGGGGTATGGAGCGTTCAGCCCCAGCATTTT
CDR3 protein: CASSEGVWSVQPQHF

V gene: TRBV5-4
D gene: TRBD2
clone size: .
J gene: TRBJ2-3
CDR3 DNA: TGTGCCAGCAGCTTGGACGGGGGGGCACCAGATACGCAGTATTTT
CDR3 protein: CASSLDGGAPDTQYF

V gene: TRBV7-2
D gene: .
clone size: .
J gene: TRBJ2-3
CDR3 DNA: TGTGCCAGCAGCTTAGGACATTCGGAGGCAGATACGCAGTATTTT
CDR3 protein: CASSLGHSEADTQYF

V gene: TRBV9
D gene: TRBD2
clone size: .
J gene: TRBJ2-2
CDR3 DNA: TGTGCCAGCACCCCAGCGGGGGGGCCGACCGGGGAGCTGTTTTTT
CDR3 protein: CASTPAGGPTGELFF

V gene: TRBV27
D gene: .
clone size: .
J gene: TRBJ2-7
CDR3 DNA: TGTGCCAGCAGTCTATCGGGGCCCACCACCGAGCAGTACTTC
CDR3 protein: CASSLSGPTTEQYF

V gene: TRBV11-2
D gene: .
clone size: .
J gene: TRBJ1-1
CDR3 DNA: TGTGCCAGCAGCTCCCGTGGAGGGGGGAACACTGAAGCTTTCTTT
CDR3 protein: CASSSRGGGNTEAFF

V gene: TRBV19
D gene: .
clone size: .
J gene: TRBJ1-1
CDR3 DNA: TGTGCCAGTAGTATCACAGGCGACGAGGTCACTGAAGCTTTCTTT
CDR3 protein: CASSITGDEVTEAFF

V gene: TRBV5-6
D gene: .
clone size: .
J gene: TRBJ2-2
CDR3 DNA: TGTGCCAGCAGTCTTGGGTCGGGTGAGCTGTTTTTT
CDR3 protein: CASSLGSGELFF

V gene: TRBV7-6
D gene: .
clone size: .
J gene: TRBJ2-1
CDR3 DNA: TGTGCCAGCAGCTTAGCGGGTCCCGGGACCTACAATGAGCAGTTCTTC
CDR3 protein: CASSLAGPGTYNEQFF

V gene: TRBV9
D gene: .
clone size: .
J gene: TRBJ2-7
CDR3 DNA: TGTGCCAGCAGCTTAGACGATTACGAGCAGTACTTC
CDR3 protein: CASSLDDYEQYF

V gene: TRBV9
D gene: .
clone size: .
J gene: TRBJ2-1
CDR3 DNA: TGTGCCAGCAGCGTACCCAAAGAATATGACGGACCCCTCTCCTACAATGAGCAGTTCTTC
CDR3 protein: CASSVPKEYDGPLSYNEQFF

V gene: TRBV6-5
D gene: .
clone size: .
J gene: TRBJ1-6
CDR3 DNA: TGTGCCAGCAGTTATGCAGGGGATAATTCACCCCTCCACTTT
CDR3 protein: CASSYAGDNSPLHF

V gene: TRBV21-1
D gene: .
clone size: .
J gene: TRBJ2-5
CDR3 DNA: TGTGCCAAATTCCTAGGGACGTCAGTCGAGACCCAGTACTTC
CDR3 protein: CAKFLGTSVETQYF

V gene: TRBV29-1
D gene: .
clone size: .
J gene: TRBJ2-2
CDR3 DNA: TGCAGCGTTGAAGGACAGGCGAACACCGGGGAGCTGTTTTTT
CDR3 protein: CSVEGQANTGELFF

V gene: TRBV6-5
D gene: TRBD2
clone size: .
J gene: TRBJ2-3
CDR3 DNA: TGTGCCAGCAAGCGGGGGGGCCCAGATACGCAGTATTTT
CDR3 protein: CASKRGGPDTQYF

V gene: TRBV5-6
D gene: .
clone size: .
J gene: TRBJ1-2
CDR3 DNA: TGTGCCAGCAGCTTGACGCGGACCTCAGGCTACACCTTC
CDR3 protein: CASSLTRTSGYTF

V gene: TRBV11-2
D gene: TRBD1
clone size: .
J gene: TRBJ1-2
CDR3 DNA: TGTGCCAGCAGCCTGCAGACAGGGGGCCAATCCTATGGCTACACCTTC
CDR3 protein: CASSLQTGGQSYGYTF

V gene: TRBV29-1
D gene: .
clone size: .
J gene: TRBJ2-5
CDR3 DNA: TGCAGCGTTGAACTGCAAGAGACCCAGTACTTC
CDR3 protein: CSVELQETQYF

V gene: TRBV11-3
D gene: TRBD2
clone size: few
J gene: TRBJ2-3
CDR3 DNA: TGTGCCAGCAGCCGTACTTTGGGACTAGCGACAGATACGCAGTATTTT
CDR3 protein: CASSRTLGLATDTQYF

V gene: TRBV11-2
D gene: .
clone size: .
J gene: TRBJ2-3
CDR3 DNA: TGTGCCAGCAGCCACCCGCTAGACCATTACACAGATACGCAGTATTTT
CDR3 protein: CASSHPLDHYTDTQYF

V gene: TRBV6-1
D gene: .
clone size: .
J gene: TRBJ2-2
CDR3 DNA: TGTGCCAGCAGTGAATTCGGGGGTCGCACCGGGGAGCTGTTTTTT
CDR3 protein: CASSEFGGRTGELFF

V gene: TRBV6-5
D gene: TRBD1
clone size: .
J gene: TRBJ2-7
CDR3 DNA: TGTGCCAGCAGTACCACAATGACAGGGGGAAGCGAGCAGTACTTC
CDR3 protein: CASSTTMTGGSEQYF

V gene: TRBV7-2
D gene: .
clone size: .
J gene: TRBJ2-7
CDR3 DNA: TGTGCCAGCAGAACGTGGGAGACAGGCTACGAGCAGTACTTC
CDR3 protein: CASRTWETGYEQYF

V gene: TRBV6-5
D gene: .
clone size: .
J gene: TRBJ1-2
CDR3 DNA: TGTGCCAGTGGGACGGCCTATGGCTACACCTTC
CDR3 protein: CASGTAYGYTF

V gene: TRBV4-2
D gene: TRBD2
clone size: few
J gene: TRBJ2-1
CDR3 DNA: TGTGCCAGCAGCCCACCGGGACTAGCGGCCAATGAGCAGTTCTTC
CDR3 protein: CASSPPGLAANEQFF

V gene: TRBV5-4
D gene: .
clone size: .
J gene: TRBJ2-7
CDR3 DNA: TGTGCCAGCAGCCCCCCCGACAGCTACGAGCAGTACTTC
CDR3 protein: CASSPPDSYEQYF

V gene: TRBV2
D gene: .
clone size: .
J gene: TRBJ2-3
CDR3 DNA: TGTGCCAGCACCTCTAGCACAGATACGCAGTATTTT
CDR3 protein: CASTSSTDTQYF

V gene: TRBV7-9
D gene: .
clone size: .
J gene: TRBJ2-7
CDR3 DNA: TGTGCCAGCAGCCTTATACCGGGGGAAATCCAGTACTTC
CDR3 protein: CASSLIPGEIQYF